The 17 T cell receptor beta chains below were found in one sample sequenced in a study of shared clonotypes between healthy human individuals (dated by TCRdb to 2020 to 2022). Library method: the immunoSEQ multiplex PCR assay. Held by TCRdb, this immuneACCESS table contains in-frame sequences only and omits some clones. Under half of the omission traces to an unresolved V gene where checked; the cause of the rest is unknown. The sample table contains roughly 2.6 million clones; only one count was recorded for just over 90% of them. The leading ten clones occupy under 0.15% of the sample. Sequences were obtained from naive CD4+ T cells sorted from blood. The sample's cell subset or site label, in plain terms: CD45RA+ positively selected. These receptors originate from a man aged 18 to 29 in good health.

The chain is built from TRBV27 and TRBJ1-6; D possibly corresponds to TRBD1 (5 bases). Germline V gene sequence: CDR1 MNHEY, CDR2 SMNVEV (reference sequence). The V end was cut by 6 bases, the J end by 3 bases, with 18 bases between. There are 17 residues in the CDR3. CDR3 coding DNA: TGTGCCAGCAGGGGGGTGGGAGGGGAGGTCTATAATTCACCCCTCCACTTT. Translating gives CASRGVGGEVYNSPLHF.

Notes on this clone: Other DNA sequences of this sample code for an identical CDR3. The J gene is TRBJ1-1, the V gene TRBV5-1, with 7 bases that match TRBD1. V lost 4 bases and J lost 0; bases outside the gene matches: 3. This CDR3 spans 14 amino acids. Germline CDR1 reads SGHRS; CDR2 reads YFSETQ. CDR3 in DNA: TGCGCCAGCAGCCGGGACAGCCTGAACACTGAAGCTTTCTTT. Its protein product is CASSRDSLNTEAFF.

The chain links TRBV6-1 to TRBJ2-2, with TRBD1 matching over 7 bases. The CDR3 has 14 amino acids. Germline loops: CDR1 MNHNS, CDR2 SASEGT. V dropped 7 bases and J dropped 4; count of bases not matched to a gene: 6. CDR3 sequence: CASMRQGVTGELFF. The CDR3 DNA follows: TGTGCCAGCATGCGCCAGGGGGTCACCGGGGAGCTGTTTTTT.

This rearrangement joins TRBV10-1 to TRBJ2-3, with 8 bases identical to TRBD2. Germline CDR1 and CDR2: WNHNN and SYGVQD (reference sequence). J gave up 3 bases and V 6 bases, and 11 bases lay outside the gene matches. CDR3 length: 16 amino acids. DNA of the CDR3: TGCGCCAGCAGGGGAACTAGCGGCGGAGGGACAGATACGCAGTATTTT. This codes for CASRGTSGGGTDTQYF.

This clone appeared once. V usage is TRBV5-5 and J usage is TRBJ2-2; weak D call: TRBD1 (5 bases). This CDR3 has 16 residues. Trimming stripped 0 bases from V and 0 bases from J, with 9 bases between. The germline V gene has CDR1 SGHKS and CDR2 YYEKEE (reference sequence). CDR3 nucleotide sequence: TGTGCCAGCAGCTTGGCAGGACACACGAACACCGGGGAGCTGTTTTTT. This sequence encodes CASSLAGHTNTGELFF.

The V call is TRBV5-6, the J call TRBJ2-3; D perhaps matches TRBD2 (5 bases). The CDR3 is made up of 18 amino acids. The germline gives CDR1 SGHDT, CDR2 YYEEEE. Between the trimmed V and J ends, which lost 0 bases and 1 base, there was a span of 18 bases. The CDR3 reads CASSLVPGGGRGTDTQYF. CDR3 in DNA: TGTGCCAGCAGCTTGGTCCCCGGCGGAGGTAGGGGCACAGATACGCAGTATTTT. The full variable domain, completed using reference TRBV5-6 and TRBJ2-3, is DAGVTQSPTHLIKTRGQQVTLRCSPKSGHDTVSWYQQALGQGPQFIFQYYEEEERQRGNFPDRFSGHQFPNYSSELNVNALLLGDSALYLCASSLVPGGGRGTDTQYFGPGTRLTVL.

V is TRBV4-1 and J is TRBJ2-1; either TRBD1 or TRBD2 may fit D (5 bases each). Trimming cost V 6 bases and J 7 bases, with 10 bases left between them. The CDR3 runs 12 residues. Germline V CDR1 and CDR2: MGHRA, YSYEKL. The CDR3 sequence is CASSGWGNEQFF. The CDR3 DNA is TGCGCCAGCAGTGGGTGGGGGAATGAGCAGTTCTTC.

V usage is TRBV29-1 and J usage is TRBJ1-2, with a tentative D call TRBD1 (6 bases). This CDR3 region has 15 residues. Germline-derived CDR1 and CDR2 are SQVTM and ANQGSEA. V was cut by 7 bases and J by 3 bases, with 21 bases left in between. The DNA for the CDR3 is TGCAGCGCAGGTCCCGCCTTGGACAGTGACTATGGCTACACCTTC. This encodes CSAGPALDSDYGYTF. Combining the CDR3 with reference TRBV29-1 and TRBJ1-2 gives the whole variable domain SAVISQKPSRDICQRGTSLTIQCQVDSQVTMMFWYRQQPGQSLTLIATANQGSEATYESGFVIDKFPISRPNLTFSTLTVSNMSPEDSSIYLCSAGPALDSDYGYTFGSGTRLTVV.

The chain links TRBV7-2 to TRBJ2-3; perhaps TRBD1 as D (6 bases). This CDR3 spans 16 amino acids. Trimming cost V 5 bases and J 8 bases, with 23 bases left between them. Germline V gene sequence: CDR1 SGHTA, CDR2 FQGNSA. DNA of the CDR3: TGTGCCAGCAGCCCCCGGTCTAGCTCCCAAGGGGGTACGCAGTATTTT. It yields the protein CASSPRSSSQGGTQYF.

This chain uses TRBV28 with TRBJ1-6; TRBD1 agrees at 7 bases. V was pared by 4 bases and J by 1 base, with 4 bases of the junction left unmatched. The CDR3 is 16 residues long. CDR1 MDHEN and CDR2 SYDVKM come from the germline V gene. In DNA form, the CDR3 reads TGTGCCAGCAGTTCTGACAGGGAGTCCTATAATTCACCCCTCCACTTT. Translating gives CASSSDRESYNSPLHF.

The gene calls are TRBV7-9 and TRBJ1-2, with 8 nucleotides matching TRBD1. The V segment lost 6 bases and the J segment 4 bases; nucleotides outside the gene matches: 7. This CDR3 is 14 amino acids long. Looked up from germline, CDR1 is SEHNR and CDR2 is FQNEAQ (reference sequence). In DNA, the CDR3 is TGTGCCAGCAGACCAGGGGGCCTAGGCTATGGCTACACCTTC. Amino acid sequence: CASRPGGLGYGYTF.

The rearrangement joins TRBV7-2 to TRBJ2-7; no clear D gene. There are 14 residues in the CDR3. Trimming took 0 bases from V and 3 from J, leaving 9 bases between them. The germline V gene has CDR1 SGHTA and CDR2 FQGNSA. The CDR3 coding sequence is TGTGCCAGCAGCTTAGCCCGAATCTTCTACGAGCAGTACTTC. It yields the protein CASSLARIFYEQYF.

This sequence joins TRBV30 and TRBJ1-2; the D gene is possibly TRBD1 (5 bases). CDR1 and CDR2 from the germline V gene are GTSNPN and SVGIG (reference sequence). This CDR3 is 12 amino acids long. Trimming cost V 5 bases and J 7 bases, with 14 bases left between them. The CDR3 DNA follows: TGTGCCTGGGGGGCAGTCGCTGGTGGCTACACCTTC. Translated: CAWGAVAGGYTF.

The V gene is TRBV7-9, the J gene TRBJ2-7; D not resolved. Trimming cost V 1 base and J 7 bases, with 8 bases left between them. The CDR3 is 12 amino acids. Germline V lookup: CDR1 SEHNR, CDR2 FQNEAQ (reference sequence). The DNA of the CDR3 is TGTGCCAGCAGCTTAGTGGCGAGGGAGCAGTACTTC. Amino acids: CASSLVAREQYF.

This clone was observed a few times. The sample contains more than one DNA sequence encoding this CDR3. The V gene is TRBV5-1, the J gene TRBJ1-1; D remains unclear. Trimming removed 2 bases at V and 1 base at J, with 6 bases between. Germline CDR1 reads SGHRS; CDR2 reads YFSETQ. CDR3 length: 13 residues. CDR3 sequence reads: CASSFAKNTEAFF. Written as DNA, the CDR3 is TGCGCCAGCAGCTTCGCCAAGAACACTGAAGCTTTCTTT.

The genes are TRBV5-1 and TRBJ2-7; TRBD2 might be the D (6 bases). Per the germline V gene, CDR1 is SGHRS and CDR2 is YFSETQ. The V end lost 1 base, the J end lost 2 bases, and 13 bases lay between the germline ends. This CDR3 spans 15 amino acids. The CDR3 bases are TGCGCCAGCAGCTTGTCCGGACTACCGACCTACGAGCAGTACTTC. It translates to CASSLSGLPTYEQYF.

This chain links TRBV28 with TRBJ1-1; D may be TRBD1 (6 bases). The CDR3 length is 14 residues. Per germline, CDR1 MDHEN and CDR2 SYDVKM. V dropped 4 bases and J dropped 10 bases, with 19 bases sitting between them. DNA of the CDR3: TGTGCCAGCAGTTCGACCATCCAGGGGTTTGGAGCTTTCTTT. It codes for CASSSTIQGFGAFF.